The clone carrying this TCR beta chain was counted only a few times. The CDR3 extends over 13 amino acids. V was clipped by 8 bases and J by 0 bases; unmatched bases: 3. Looked up from germline, CDR1 is MDHEN and CDR2 is SYDVKM. These data come from a study of cytomegalovirus exposure and HLA in healthy donors. Amplification used 60 Vbeta primers and 13 Jbeta primers. Clones were read by immunoSEQ multiplex PCR, and TCRdb kept only the in-frame ones, dropping some. The sample records 110,000 to 150,000 clones, 70% to 85% being singletons. The TCR originated in a woman in her sixties or seventies in good health and CMV-seropositive. The genes are TRBV28 and TRBJ2-7; 8 bases align to TRBD2. The sequenced sample consisted of PBMCs. CDR3 amino acids: CASGLASSYEQYF. CDR3 in DNA: TGTGCCAGCGGACTAGCTAGCTCCTACGAGCAGTACTTC.